This entry describes one T cell receptor beta chain. Germline values: CDR1 LNHDA, CDR2 SQIVND (reference sequence). The CDR3 is 20 residues long. The junction had 13 bases not matched to a gene; V was cut back by 4 bases and J by 2 bases. The sample comes from a study of cytomegalovirus exposure and HLA in healthy donors. The PCR employed 60 Vbeta primers together with 13 Jbeta primers. Clones were read by immunoSEQ multiplex PCR, and TCRdb kept only the in-frame ones, dropping some. The table shows about 130,000 clones, with more than 75% occurring only once. The receptor was derived from a man aged 30-40 years in good health and CMV-seropositive. V and J are TRBV19 and TRBJ2-3, with 15 bases that match TRBD2. Sequenced material: PBMCs. Here the CDR3 DNA reads TGTGCCAGTAGTACGGAAGCCGGGACTAGCGGGAGGACCCACACAGATACGCAGTATTTT. It codes for CASSTEAGTSGRTHTDTQYF. The complete variable domain, with remaining parts taken from reference TRBV19 and TRBJ2-3, reads DGGITQSPKYLFRKEGQNVTLSCEQNLNHDAMYWYRQDPGQGLRLIYYSQIVNDFQKGDIAEGYSVSREKKESFPLTVTSAQKNPTAFYLCASSTEAGTSGRTHTDTQYFGPGTRLTVL.